This T cell receptor beta chain was obtained from a study of blood T cell repertoires in COVID-19. Study overall: Samples of COVID-19 (acute and convalescent) were obtained from the United States, Italy and Spain. The cDNA or gDNA used as material had been derived from T cells, B-cell-depleted T cells, or PBMCs.

The germline V gene encodes CDR1 SGDLS and CDR2 YYNGEE. V shed 3 bases and J shed 2 bases, with 6 bases lying between them. The CDR3 length is 13 residues. As originally analysed: Estimates of nucleated cell counts were drawn from the amplification of reference gene primers. TCRdb's table, derived via immunoSEQ multiplex PCR, lists solely in-frame clones and lacks some. D and trimming come from the DNA, and the V and J calls and clone size come from that table. This table has about 200,000 clones, roughly 80% appearing once. This TCR came from a woman of 80 years or more with acute or convalescent COVID-19. The V call is TRBV9, the J call TRBJ1-3; unclear D gene. Sequenced: peripheral blood. CDR3 coding DNA: TGTGCCAGCAGCGCAGGTACTGGAAACACCATATATTTT. Translated, it gives CASSAGTGNTIYF. Looking up the rest from reference TRBV9 and TRBJ1-3 gives the full variable domain: DSGVTQTPKHLITATGQRVTLRCSPRSGDLSVYWYQQSLDQGLQFLIQYYNGEERAKGNILERFSAQQFPDLHSELNLSSLELGDSALYFCASSAGTGNTIYFGEGSWLTVV.